A single sample is the source of the 6 T cell receptor beta chains below, sequenced in a study of cytomegalovirus exposure and HLA in healthy donors. The primer mix had 60 Vbeta and 13 Jbeta primers. Clones were sequenced by immunoSEQ multiplex PCR, and TCRdb holds only the in-frame ones, with some missing. The repertoire consists of around 150,000 clones, with more than 70% occurring once and the leading ten covering 2% to 2.5%. Sequencing was carried out using PBMCs. These TCRs come from a man aged 25 to 45 in good health and CMV-seronegative.

The sample holds a few counts of this clone. This chain uses TRBV5-1 with TRBJ2-1; 7 bases are a match to TRBD2. The CDR3 consists of 16 residues. Germline V gene lookup returns CDR1 SGHRS and CDR2 YFSETQ. Trimming cost V 2 bases and J 3 bases; bases outside gene matches: 8. CDR3 region: CASSFGGTLGYNEQFF. Written as DNA, the CDR3 is TGCGCCAGCAGCTTCGGGGGGACTTTGGGCTACAATGAGCAGTTCTTC.

The V gene is TRBV19, the J gene TRBJ2-2; TRBD2 matches at 7 bases. This CDR3 is built from 14 residues. Germline trimming cut 4 bases from V and 5 bases from J; bases unmatched to any gene: 4. The V gene's germline CDR1 is LNHDA and CDR2 SQIVND (reference sequence). CDR3 DNA: TGTGCCAGTAGTAGCGGGGGTGGAACCGGGGAGCTGTTTTTT. Protein product: CASSSGGGTGELFF. Together with reference TRBV19 and TRBJ2-2, the CDR3 gives the full variable domain: DGGITQSPKYLFRKEGQNVTLSCEQNLNHDAMYWYRQDPGQGLRLIYYSQIVNDFQKGDIAEGYSVSREKKESFPLTVTSAQKNPTAFYLCASSSGGGTGELFFGEGSRLTVL.

The V call is TRBV5-1, the J call TRBJ2-2; TRBD2 agrees at 10 bases. Trimming removed 9 bases from V and 5 bases from J; junction bases left unmatched: 10. The CDR3 consists of 15 residues. Germline assignment: CDR1 SGHRS and CDR2 YFSETQ. CDR3 sequence reads: CATTASGSVTGELFF. The CDR3 DNA reads as TGCGCCACCACGGCTAGCGGGAGTGTGACCGGGGAGCTGTTTTTT.

This clone appeared a few times. The chain recombines TRBV30 with TRBJ2-6, with D perhaps matching TRBD2 (6 bases). CDR3 length equals 16 residues. Trimming shortened V by 3 bases and J by 0 bases, and 12 bases separated the two germline ends. Germline V gene lookup returns CDR1 GTSNPN and CDR2 SVGIG (reference sequence). In DNA form, the CDR3 reads TGTGCCTGGAGAGGAGGGCTTATCTCTGGGGCCAACGTCCTGACTTTC. Protein: CAWRGGLISGANVLTF.

This clone was recorded once. The V gene is TRBV11-2, the J gene TRBJ1-4; TRBD1 matches 10 bases. The CDR3 sequence is 18 residues long. Per germline, CDR1 SGHAT and CDR2 FQNNGV. Germline trimming cut 4 bases from V and 4 bases from J; bases unmatched to any gene: 12. CDR3 sequence: CASSSHDRGQWINEKLFF. In DNA form, the CDR3 reads TGTGCCAGCAGCTCCCATGACAGGGGGCAGTGGATTAATGAAAAACTGTTTTTT.

The chain links TRBV11-3 to TRBJ2-5, with 12 bases lining up with TRBD1. The CDR3 has 15 residues. In germline, CDR1 is SGHNT, CDR2 YENEEA. The trim removed 1 base at V and 7 bases at J, leaving 4 bases unmatched. In nucleotides, the CDR3 is TGTGCCAGCAGCTTAGCCTCGGGACAGGGGGCGACCCAGTACTTC. Protein sequence: CASSLASGQGATQYF.